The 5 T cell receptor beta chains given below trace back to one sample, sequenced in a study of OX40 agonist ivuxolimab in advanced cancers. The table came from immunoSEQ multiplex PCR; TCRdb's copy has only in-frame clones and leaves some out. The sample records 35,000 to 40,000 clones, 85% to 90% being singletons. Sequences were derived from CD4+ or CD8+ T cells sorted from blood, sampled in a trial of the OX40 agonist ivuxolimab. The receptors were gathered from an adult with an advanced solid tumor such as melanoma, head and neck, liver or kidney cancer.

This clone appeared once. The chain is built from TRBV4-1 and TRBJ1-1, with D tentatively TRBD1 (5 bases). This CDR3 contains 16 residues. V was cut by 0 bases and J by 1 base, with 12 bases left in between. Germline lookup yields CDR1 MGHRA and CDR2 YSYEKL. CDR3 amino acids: CASSQEEGRPNTEAFF. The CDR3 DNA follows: TGCGCCAGCAGCCAAGAGGAGGGACGGCCGAACACTGAAGCTTTCTTT.

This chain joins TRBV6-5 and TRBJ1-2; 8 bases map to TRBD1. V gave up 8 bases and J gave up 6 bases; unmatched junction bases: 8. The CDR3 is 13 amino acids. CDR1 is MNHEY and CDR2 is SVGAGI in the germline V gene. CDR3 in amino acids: CASSQDRVNGYTF. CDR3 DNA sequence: TGTGCCAGCTCCCAGGACAGGGTTAATGGCTACACCTTC.

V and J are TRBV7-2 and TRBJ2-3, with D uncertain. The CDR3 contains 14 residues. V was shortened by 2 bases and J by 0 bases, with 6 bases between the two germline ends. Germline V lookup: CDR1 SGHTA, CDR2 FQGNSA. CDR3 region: CASSLWQSTDTQYF. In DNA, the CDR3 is TGTGCCAGCAGCTTATGGCAGAGCACAGATACGCAGTATTTT. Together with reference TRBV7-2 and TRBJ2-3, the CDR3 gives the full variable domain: GAGVSQSPSNKVTEKGKDVELRCDPISGHTALYWYRQSLGQGLEFLIYFQGNSAPDKSGLPSDRFSAERTGGSVSTLTIQRTQQEDSAVYLCASSLWQSTDTQYFGPGTRLTVL.

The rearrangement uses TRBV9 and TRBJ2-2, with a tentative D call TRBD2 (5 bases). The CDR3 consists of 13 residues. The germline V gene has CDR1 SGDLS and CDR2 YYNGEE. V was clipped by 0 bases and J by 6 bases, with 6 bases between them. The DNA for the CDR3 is TGTGCCAGCAGCGTAGGCGGGCCCGGGGAGCTGTTTTTT. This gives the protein CASSVGGPGELFF.

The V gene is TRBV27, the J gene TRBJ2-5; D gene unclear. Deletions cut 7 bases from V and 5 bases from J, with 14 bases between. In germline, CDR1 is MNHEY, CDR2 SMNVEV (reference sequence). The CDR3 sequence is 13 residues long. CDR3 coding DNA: TGTGCCAGCACCATGAGGAGTGGGGAGACCCAGTACTTC. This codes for CASTMRSGETQYF.